These 20 T cell receptor beta chains share one sample of origin, sequenced in a study of graft-versus-host responses after intestinal transplantation. The antigens of these receptors remain unknown. The data were produced by immunoSEQ multiplex PCR, yet TCRdb's version contains in-frame clones alone and is incomplete. The sample lists over 55,000 clones, 84% occurring once. Sequences were derived from unstimulated CD4+ T cells sorted from spleen or lymph node cells, sampled before transplant. Receptor source: a human donor who was the organ donor for an intestinal transplant.

The chain combines TRBV29-1 with TRBJ1-1; possible D gene TRBD1, 5 bases. V was cut by 0 bases and J by 10 bases, with 15 bases left in between. Germline CDR1 SQVTM, CDR2 ANQGSEA. The length of the CDR3 is 13 residues. The DNA for the CDR3 is TGCAGCGTTGAAGATACAAGGGGTTGGGGAGCTTTCTTT. Protein: CSVEDTRGWGAFF.

The gene calls are TRBV6-5 and TRBJ1-5; 7 bases are shared with TRBD1. With V trimmed by 6 bases and J by 5 bases, 10 bases remained unmatched. The germline V gene encodes CDR1 MNHEY and CDR2 SVGAGI. This CDR3 region has 15 residues. CDR3 in amino acids: CASRASGQSYQPQHF. The DNA of the CDR3 is TGTGCCAGCAGAGCCTCGGGACAGAGTTATCAGCCCCAGCATTTT.

This sequence joins TRBV12-2 and TRBJ2-7; no DNA check was done on the table's D call, TRBD2. TRBV12-2 is tagged as a pseudogene. This CDR3 has 16 residues. The DNA of the CDR3 is TGTGCAAGTCGCTTCCACACCCGAATTGAGCGCTACGAGCAGTACGTC. Its protein product is CASRFHTRIERYEQYV.

The chain combines TRBV9 with TRBJ1-1; 12 bases align to TRBD1. Germline-derived CDR1 and CDR2 are SGDLS and YYNGEE. CDR3 size: 15 residues. V shed 4 bases, J shed 5 bases, and the junction held 6 bases outside the gene matches. The CDR3 bases are TGTGCCAGCAGCTCGGGACAGGGGGCCTGGACTGAAGCTTTCTTT. Translation gives CASSSGQGAWTEAFF.

V is TRBV5-4 and J is TRBJ2-1, with 9 bases lining up with TRBD1. V gave up 2 bases and J gave up 9 bases; unmatched junction bases: 15. Germline assignment: CDR1 SGHNT and CDR2 YYREEE (reference sequence). This CDR3 is built from 17 residues. The CDR3 loop reads CASSLDGVGQGTTEQFF. The CDR3 DNA follows: TGTGCCAGCAGCTTAGACGGCGTGGGACAGGGTACTACTGAGCAGTTCTTC. Supplemented by reference TRBV5-4 and TRBJ2-1, the full variable domain reads ETGVTQSPTHLIKTRGQQVTLRCSSQSGHNTVSWYQQALGQGPQFIFQYYREEENGRGNFPPRFSGLQFPNYSSELNVNALELDDSALYLCASSLDGVGQGTTEQFFGPGTRLTVL.

The rearrangement links TRBV6-5 to TRBJ2-1; 8 bases map to TRBD1. Germline CDR1 and CDR2: MNHEY and SVGAGI. The CDR3 loop spans 14 amino acids. V was pared by 6 bases and J by 3 bases, with 4 bases of the junction left unmatched. The CDR3 nucleotides are TGTGCCAGCAGACGGACAGGGAACTACAATGAGCAGTTCTTC. It yields the protein CASRRTGNYNEQFF.

The chain recombines TRBV7-8 with TRBJ1-2; D unclear. Germline CDR1 is SGHVS and CDR2 is FQNEAQ. CDR3 length equals 14 residues. Between the trimmed V and J ends, which lost 1 base and 1 base, there was a span of 7 bases. CDR3 in DNA: TGTGCCAGCAGCTTAGGAGCGGATAACTATGGCTACACCTTC. Its protein product is CASSLGADNYGYTF.

CDR3 coding DNA: TGTGCCAGCAGTCCGGGGGATCAGCCCCAGCATTTT. Translated: CASSPGDQPQHF. The chain carries TRBV28 and TRBJ1-5, with D possibly matching TRBD1 (5 bases). CDR3 length: 12 residues. Trimming cost V 5 bases and J 5 bases, with 7 bases left between them. Germline V gene sequence: CDR1 MDHEN, CDR2 SYDVKM. Combining the CDR3 with reference TRBV28 and TRBJ1-5 gives the whole variable domain DVKVTQSSRYLVKRTGEKVFLECVQDMDHENMFWYRQDPGLGLRLIYFSYDVKMKEKGDIPEGYSVSREKKERFSLILESASTNQTSMYLCASSPGDQPQHFGDGTRLSIL.

This clone came up once. The CDR3 DNA sequence: TGTGCCAGCAGCCAAGTTAGCGGGGGGGCGTCGAGCGGGGAGCTGTTTTTT. Translated: CASSQVSGGASSGELFF. The V call is TRBV4-2, the J call TRBJ2-2, with 11 bases aligning to TRBD2. Germline V CDR1 and CDR2: LGHNA, YNFKEQ. The length of the CDR3 is 17 residues. The V segment lost 1 base and the J segment 7 bases; nucleotides outside the gene matches: 8.

The chain couples TRBV5-1 to TRBJ1-2; 8 bases match TRBD1. The V gene end was trimmed by 2 bases and the J gene end by 5 bases; junction bases not matched to a gene: 8. CDR3 length: 15 residues. Germline V gene data show CDR1 as SGHRS and CDR2 as YFSETQ. The DNA of the CDR3 is TGCGCCAGCAGCTTAGCAGGACAGGGCGATTATGGCTACACCTTC. Translated: CASSLAGQGDYGYTF.

The gene calls are TRBV6-6 and TRBJ2-7, with 7 bases identical to TRBD2. Germline lookup yields CDR1 MNHNY and CDR2 SVGAGI (reference sequence). CDR3 length: 14 residues. J gave up 2 bases and V 0 bases, and 1 base lay outside the gene matches. CDR3 sequence (DNA): TGTGCCAGCAGTTACTCTCGGGGGGCCTACGAGCAGTACGTC. Its translation is CASSYSRGAYEQYV.

V is TRBV30 and J is TRBJ2-6; weak D call: TRBD1 (6 bases). With 3 bases removed from V and 0 bases from J, the gap between germline ends came to 15 bases. The CDR3 extends over 17 amino acids. Germline CDR1 and CDR2: GTSNPN and SVGIG (reference sequence). The DNA of the CDR3 is TGTGCCTGGAGGTTACTGATCAGGGGCTCTGGGGCCAACGTCCTGACTTTC. The encoded protein is CAWRLLIRGSGANVLTF.

This chain uses TRBV28 with TRBJ2-1; D is possibly TRBD2 (5 bases). CDR3 length: 13 amino acids. Germline CDR1 is MDHEN and CDR2 is SYDVKM. V lost 2 bases and J 9 bases, leaving 11 bases between the germline ends. CDR3 sequence reads: CASSLPRLSEQFF. The DNA for the CDR3 is TGTGCCAGCAGTTTACCCAGACTAAGTGAGCAGTTCTTC.

The chain uses TRBV7-3 and TRBJ2-5; 8 bases align to TRBD1. The J segment lost 5 bases and the V segment lost 5 bases, leaving 10 bases of the junction unmatched. Germline assignment: CDR1 SGHTA and CDR2 FQGTGA. This CDR3 contains 15 residues. Here the CDR3 DNA reads TGTGCCAGCAGCCCCAGGACAGGGTACAGGGAGACCCAGTACTTC. It translates to CASSPRTGYRETQYF.

The chain combines TRBV9 with TRBJ1-2; a weak D match, TRBD1 (6 bases). The CDR3 totals 14 residues. Trimming stripped 0 bases from V and 3 bases from J, with 9 bases between. CDR1 and CDR2 from the germline V gene are SGDLS and YYNGEE. The CDR3 nucleotides are TGTGCCAGCAGCGTAGCGACAGGACACTATGGCTACACCTTC. It encodes CASSVATGHYGYTF.

J is TRBJ1-6 and V is TRBV28; the D is unclear. Looked up from germline, CDR1 is MDHEN and CDR2 is SYDVKM. This CDR3 has 14 residues. V lost 8 bases, J lost 0 bases, and 8 bases lay in between. The CDR3 region is CASVQSSYNSPLHF. Here the CDR3 DNA reads TGTGCCAGCGTACAGAGCTCCTATAATTCACCCCTCCACTTT.

This clone was counted at least ten times. This rearrangement joins TRBV6-5 to TRBJ1-5; D perhaps matches TRBD1 (6 bases). Germline loops: CDR1 MNHEY, CDR2 SVGAGI. CDR3 length: 15 residues. Deletions cut 5 bases from V and 4 bases from J, with 15 bases between. CDR3 nucleotide sequence: TGTGCCAGCAGTAGACAATTGGACAGTAATCAGCCCCAGCATTTT. As protein: CASSRQLDSNQPQHF.

The V call is TRBV5-1, the J call TRBJ2-3, with 12 bases lining up with TRBD1. The CDR3 spans 16 residues. Looked up from germline, CDR1 is SGHRS and CDR2 is YFSETQ. V dropped 5 bases and J dropped 1; count of bases not matched to a gene: 5. The CDR3 sequence: CASSSGTGGGTDTQYF. In nucleotides, the CDR3 is TGCGCCAGCAGTTCCGGGACAGGGGGCGGCACAGATACGCAGTATTTT.

V is TRBV5-6 and J is TRBJ1-3, with D possibly matching TRBD1 (6 bases). Germline CDR1 is SGHDT and CDR2 is YYEEEE. Trimming took 4 bases from V and 4 from J, leaving 18 bases between them. The CDR3 loop spans 16 amino acids. CDR3 nucleotides: TGTGCCAGCAGCAGCTATACAGGGAGAGGAGGAAACACCATATATTTT. Amino acid sequence: CASSSYTGRGGNTIYF.

The chain recombines TRBV4-1 with TRBJ2-3, with 9 bases fitting TRBD1. Germline V CDR1 and CDR2: MGHRA, YSYEKL. The CDR3 is 15 amino acids. V lost 4 bases, J lost 4 bases, and 6 bases stayed unmatched. The CDR3 DNA reads TGCGCCAGCAGCCTACGACAGGGGGAGGCAGATACGCAGTATTTT. Encoded protein: CASSLRQGEADTQYF.